This T cell receptor (beta chain) was observed in a study of T cells in Graves' hyperthyroidism and ophthalmopathy. Study-wide results and limits: In blood, most of the thyroid clonotypes expanded above 0.001 were also present.

Uncontrolled infection, other autoimmune disease, pregnancy or lactation led to exclusion. The diagnoses drew upon clinical symptoms, serum thyroxine and TRAb, thyroid ultrasound and orbital computed tomography. Using RNA transcripts as the source, TCR beta CDR3 regions were amplified. TCR CDR3 underwent first-round RT-PCR with the HTBI primer set. In TCRdb, the multiplex PCR reads were re-called with MiXCR into one record per CDR3 protein. The table shows approximately 400,000 distinct CDR3 sequences, with approximately 15% occurring only once. Concerning this clonotype itself: Its antigen is not known.

CDR1 GTSNPN and CDR2 SVGIG come from the germline V gene (reference sequence). CDR3 size: 15 residues. Trimming shortened V by 0 bases and J by 3 bases, and 12 bases separated the two germline ends. The clonotype comes from a woman aged 55-69 years with Graves' hyperthyroidism. Sequenced sample: blood. The V call is TRBV30, the J call TRBJ2-1, with a tentative D call TRBD2 (5 bases). CDR3 region: CAWSVRGSFYNEQFF. In DNA form, the CDR3 reads TGTGCCTGGAGTGTACGTGGGAGTTTCTACAATGAGCAGTTCTTC.